What follows is one TCR beta chain and its context. Its target is not known. Researchers ran the PCR with 60 Vbeta and 13 Jbeta primers. Method: immunoSEQ multiplex PCR; TCRdb's copy keeps in-frame clones and lacks some. The data contain 110,000 to 150,000 clones, around three quarters of them singletons. This sample was taken from a study of cytomegalovirus exposure and HLA in healthy donors. Study-wide points: In vitro work confirmed that three CMV-associated chains recognize CMV antigens. In a later analysis, 15,000 to 20,000 TCR beta sequences were associated with HLA alleles at 0.05 false discovery rate.

This receptor was obtained from a man between 40 and 49 years old in good health and CMV-seropositive. Source material: PBMCs.

The CDR3 is CASSGGLVLSYEQYF. For the CDR3, the DNA is TGTGCCAGCAGCGGGGGACTGGTCCTCTCCTACGAGCAGTACTTC. The V call is TRBV5-8, the J call TRBJ2-7; D is possibly TRBD2 (6 bases). The V end lost 4 bases, the J end lost 0 bases, and 14 bases lay between the germline ends. The CDR3 totals 15 residues. The germline CDR1 and CDR2 sequences are SGHTS and YDEGEE.